The 2 T cell receptor beta chains reported below all come from one sample, sequenced in a study of technical replicates of blood from a handful of donors. This table comes from immunoSEQ multiplex PCR, and its TCRdb copy is limited to in-frame clones, with some not included. The sample yields fewer than 95,000 clones, approximately 94% seen once. Sequencing was performed on T cells isolated from PBMCs. Receptors originate from a human donor in good health.

This chain uses TRBV6-1 with TRBJ2-7, with a tentative D call TRBD2 (6 bases). V dropped 4 bases and J dropped 1 base, with 20 bases sitting between them. Germline V gene sequence: CDR1 MNHNS, CDR2 SASEGT. The CDR3 runs to 17 residues. In nucleotides, the CDR3 is TGTGCCAGCAGTGTTGTATTTGAAGGGACTCCGTCCTACGAGCAGTACTTC. Translating gives CASSVVFEGTPSYEQYF.

V and J are TRBV27 and TRBJ1-1; D ambiguous. CDR1 MNHEY and CDR2 SMNVEV come from the germline V gene (reference sequence). This CDR3 spans 13 amino acids. V was clipped by 2 bases and J by 4 bases, with 8 bases between them. The CDR3 DNA follows: TGTGCCAGCAGTTTAAGCGCCGTCACTGAAGCTTTCTTT. It yields the protein CASSLSAVTEAFF.